This TCR beta chain was sequenced for a study of blood T cell repertoires in COVID-19. As for the study in general: PBMCs, B-cell-depleted T cells, or T cells provided the cDNA or gDNA that made up the material.

Profiled with immunoSEQ multiplex PCR; TCRdb holds only in-frame clones, not every one. The table has 200,000 to 250,000 clones, 80% to 90% seen once. This clone was seen just once. The germline V gene encodes CDR1 MNHEY and CDR2 SVGAGI. The CDR3 covers 12 residues. V lost 6 bases and J lost 8, with 13 bases in between. The gene calls are TRBV6-5 and TRBJ1-2; TRBD1 is a possible D gene (6 bases). The sequencing input was peripheral blood. The TCR was taken from a man aged 40-50 years with acute or convalescent COVID-19. The CDR3 sequence: CASRQNRDGYTF. The CDR3 nucleotides read TGTGCCAGCAGGCAAAACAGGGACGGCTACACCTTC.